A single sample gave rise to the 20 T cell receptor beta chains below, sequenced in a study of shared clonotypes between healthy human individuals. TCRdb keeps only in-frame clones here, not all; method: immunoSEQ multiplex PCR. The table shows over 1.5 million clones, with approximately 98% occurring only once. The sequencing sample was made of naive CD4+ T cells sorted from blood. Regarding subset: CD45RA+ positively selected. The source is a man aged 25-40 years in good health.

The chain couples TRBV5-1 to TRBJ2-3; 11 bases line up with TRBD2. The V gene's germline CDR1 is SGHRS and CDR2 YFSETQ. The V gene end was trimmed by 5 bases and the J gene end by 6 bases; junction bases not matched to a gene: 11. This CDR3 has 16 residues. CDR3 loop: CASSYQLAGEFDTQYF. The CDR3 nucleotides read TGCGCCAGCAGTTACCAACTAGCGGGAGAATTTGATACGCAGTATTTT.

The chain recombines TRBV28 with TRBJ1-5; maybe TRBD1 (6 bases). Germline lookup yields CDR1 MDHEN and CDR2 SYDVKM. Trimming stripped 2 bases from V and 2 bases from J, with 16 bases between. The CDR3 contains 17 residues. The CDR3 loop is CASSLRLQGVGNQPQHF. CDR3 nucleotide sequence: TGTGCCAGCAGTTTACGACTACAGGGAGTTGGCAATCAGCCCCAGCATTTT.

The V call is TRBV5-4, the J call TRBJ2-1; 11 nucleotides match TRBD1. V shed 4 bases and J 4 bases; nucleotides not matched to a gene: 4. The CDR3 is made up of 15 amino acids. CDR1 SGHNT and CDR2 YYREEE come from the germline V gene (reference sequence). This CDR3 reads CASSTGTGGYNEQFF. The CDR3, as DNA: TGTGCCAGCAGCACCGGGACAGGGGGTTACAATGAGCAGTTCTTC.

This chain links TRBV7-9 with TRBJ1-3, with D hard to call. The CDR3 is 13 residues long. The germline V gene encodes CDR1 SEHNR and CDR2 FQNEAQ (reference sequence). The V end was cut by 5 bases, the J end by 0 bases, with 5 bases between. In DNA, the CDR3 is TGTGCCAGCAGCCCCAACTCTGGAAACACCATATATTTT. Translating it yields CASSPNSGNTIYF. Complete variable domain (other parts from reference TRBV7-9 and TRBJ1-3): DTGVSQNPRHKITKRGQNVTFRCDPISEHNRLYWYRQTLGQGPEFLTYFQNEAQLEKSRLLSDRFSAERPKGSFSTLEIQRTEQGDSAMYLCASSPNSGNTIYFGEGSWLTVV.

The chain uses TRBV7-3 and TRBJ1-1; D is uncertain. The CDR3 runs 14 residues. CDR1 SGHTA and CDR2 FQGTGA come from the germline V gene. V was shortened by 4 bases and J by 4 bases, with 13 bases between the two germline ends. The CDR3 nucleotides are TGTGCCAGCAGCTCAACCTACGGGTCCACTGAAGCTTTCTTT. Encoded protein: CASSSTYGSTEAFF.

The rearrangement links TRBV14 to TRBJ2-4, with 8 bases matching TRBD2. This CDR3 is built from 17 residues. Unmatched junction bases numbered 15, after V lost 3 bases and J lost 8 bases. Germline V gene lookup returns CDR1 SGHDN and CDR2 FVKESK. CDR3 sequence reads: CASSHKPGTSRGDIQYF. The CDR3 DNA reads TGTGCCAGCAGCCATAAACCCGGGACTAGTAGGGGAGACATTCAGTACTTC.

The gene calls are TRBV19 and TRBJ2-2; maybe TRBD2 (5 bases). Germline-derived CDR1 and CDR2 are LNHDA and SQIVND (reference sequence). This CDR3 has 14 residues. The germline V and J ends were trimmed by 7 bases and 0 bases, with 9 bases remaining between them. Here the CDR3 DNA reads TGTGCCAGTAATGAGGGTGCGAACACCGGGGAGCTGTTTTTT. Translating it yields CASNEGANTGELFF.

The table lists this clone with a count of one. The chain links TRBV27 to TRBJ2-7; 8 positions agree with TRBD1. With 8 bases clipped from V and 1 base from J, the junction kept 13 bases outside the gene matches. The germline CDR1 and CDR2 sequences are MNHEY and SMNVEV (reference sequence). There are 16 residues in the CDR3. This CDR3 reads CASRDRRPKASYEQYF. Written as DNA, the CDR3 is TGTGCCAGCCGGGACAGGAGACCCAAGGCATCCTACGAGCAGTACTTC.

As for this clone: Other DNA sequences in the same sample also yield this CDR3. The gene calls are TRBV2 and TRBJ2-7, with no clear D. CDR1 is SNHLY and CDR2 is FYNNEI in the germline V gene. CDR3 size: 12 residues. V was pared by 3 bases and J by 3 bases, with 6 bases between. CDR3 nucleotide sequence: TGTGCCAGCAGTGACCGGGTCTACGAGCAGTACTTC. It yields the protein CASSDRVYEQYF.

The rearrangement joins TRBV21-1 to TRBJ1-5; no DNA check was done on the table's D call, TRBD1. TRBV21-1 is an annotated pseudogene. The CDR3 runs 16 residues. CDR3 protein: CASSNPDRGSNQPQHF. The CDR3 DNA reads as TGTGCCAGCAGCAACCCGGACAGGGGGAGCAATCAGCCCCAGCATTTT.

The rearrangement joins TRBV28 to TRBJ2-5; D not certain. V shed 1 base and J shed 2 bases, with 8 bases lying between them. CDR1 is MDHEN and CDR2 is SYDVKM in the germline V gene. This CDR3 contains 14 residues. The CDR3 DNA is TGTGCCAGCAGTTTATCCGGCAGACAAGAGACCCAGTACTTC. The encoded protein is CASSLSGRQETQYF. Full variable domain (outside the CDR3, taken from reference TRBV28 and TRBJ2-5): DVKVTQSSRYLVKRTGEKVFLECVQDMDHENMFWYRQDPGLGLRLIYFSYDVKMKEKGDIPEGYSVSREKKERFSLILESASTNQTSMYLCASSLSGRQETQYFGPGTRLLVL.

This rearrangement joins TRBV5-1 to TRBJ2-5, with D perhaps TRBD1 (6 bases). V was clipped by 1 base and J by 5 bases, with 12 bases between them. From germline, CDR1 is SGHRS and CDR2 YFSETQ. CDR3 length: 14 amino acids. The CDR3: CASSLRRQGETQYF. The CDR3 DNA is TGCGCCAGCAGCTTGAGGCGGCAGGGGGAGACCCAGTACTTC.

The rearrangement uses TRBV7-2 and TRBJ2-3, with 14 bases identical to TRBD2. J lost 2 bases, V lost 5 bases, and 9 bases had no gene match. This CDR3 has 18 residues. Germline V CDR1 and CDR2: SGHTA, FQGNSA. Here the CDR3 DNA reads TGTGCCAGCAGCGCCAGACTAGCGGGAGGGTTCTCCACAGATACGCAGTATTTT. The encoded protein is CASSARLAGGFSTDTQYF. The full variable domain, its missing parts supplied by reference TRBV7-2 and TRBJ2-3, is GAGVSQSPSNKVTEKGKDVELRCDPISGHTALYWYRQSLGQGLEFLIYFQGNSAPDKSGLPSDRFSAERTGGSVSTLTIQRTQQEDSAVYLCASSARLAGGFSTDTQYFGPGTRLTVL.

The chain combines TRBV7-3 with TRBJ2-2, with 8 bases fitting TRBD2. Germline loops: CDR1 SGHTA, CDR2 FQGTGA. This CDR3 is 17 amino acids long. The ends lost 2 bases at V and 6 bases at J; junction bases unmatched: 11. The CDR3 reads CASSLSVTSADSGELFF. The CDR3 DNA reads TGTGCCAGCAGCTTATCGGTGACTAGCGCAGACTCCGGGGAGCTGTTTTTT.

DNA of the CDR3: TGTGCCAGCATTGGACTAGCGGGCCTCTACGAGCAGTACTTC. It translates to CASIGLAGLYEQYF. This chain uses TRBV2 with TRBJ2-7; 11 positions match TRBD2. The V and J ends lost 7 bases and 3 bases, in that order; junction bases with no gene match: 5. Germline loops: CDR1 SNHLY, CDR2 FYNNEI. The CDR3 spans 14 residues.

The chain uses TRBV5-1 and TRBJ2-2; 10 nucleotides line up with TRBD1. The germline CDR1 and CDR2 sequences are SGHRS and YFSETQ. After removal of 2 bases from V and 6 bases from J, the junction contained 4 bases not matched to a gene. The CDR3 sequence is 15 residues long. DNA for the CDR3: TGCGCCAGCAGCTTAGGACAGGGGGTTGCCGGGGAGCTGTTTTTT. Translating it yields CASSLGQGVAGELFF.

The chain couples TRBV11-2 to TRBJ2-5; D unclear. The germline V gene has CDR1 SGHAT and CDR2 FQNNGV. The germline V and J ends were trimmed by 3 bases and 1 base, with 15 bases remaining between them. This CDR3 is built from 16 residues. As DNA, the CDR3 is TGTGCCAGCAGCTTGGTAGCAGTGGGATTCCAAGAGACCCAGTACTTC. Protein sequence: CASSLVAVGFQETQYF.

V is TRBV15 and J is TRBJ1-2; TRBD1 is a possible D gene (5 bases). The CDR3 loop spans 16 amino acids. The germline gives CDR1 LNHNV, CDR2 YYDKDF (reference sequence). V lost 2 bases and J lost 5, with 18 bases in between. This CDR3 reads CATSRSRAQGYYGYTF. The CDR3 DNA follows: TGTGCCACCAGCAGATCCCGGGCCCAGGGCTATTATGGCTACACCTTC.

The chain combines TRBV5-6 with TRBJ2-1; possible D gene TRBD1, 5 bases. Trimming took 4 bases from V and 3 from J, leaving 14 bases between them. This CDR3 has 15 amino acids. CDR1 SGHDT and CDR2 YYEEEE come from the germline V gene. In DNA, the CDR3 is TGTGCCAGCAGCCCCTTAGACAGAGACTACAATGAGCAGTTCTTC. As protein: CASSPLDRDYNEQFF.

With regard to this clone: Other DNA sequences in the same sample also yield this CDR3. J is TRBJ2-7 and V is TRBV29-1; a weak D match, TRBD1 (5 bases). CDR3 size: 12 residues. Germline assignment: CDR1 SQVTM and CDR2 ANQGSEA. V lost 4 bases and J 2 bases, leaving 9 bases between the germline ends. CDR3 coding DNA: TGCAGCGTTGTCGACAGCCCCTACGAGCAGTACTTC. Protein product: CSVVDSPYEQYF.